The rows below give T cell receptor beta chains drawn from one sample of a study of control samples from healthy donors and cancer patients. TCRdb's copy holds only in-frame clones and misses some; the assay was immunoSEQ multiplex PCR. The table shows around 180,000 clones, with around 90% occurring only once. Sequencing used blood. The receptors come from a woman between 40 and 50 years old in good health. Both conserved end residues are part of each CDR3. A D gene is named only where the DNA matches it firmly. Clone sizes are given selectively: once, few, many, or a class where the clone is expanded.

>TRBV5-4|TRBD1|TRBJ2-7|NA
TGTGCCAGCAGCTTATTAGGACAGGGAAGGTACGAGCAGTACTTC
CASSLLGQGRYEQYF
>TRBV12-3/TRBV12-4|NA|TRBJ2-2|NA
TGTGCCAGCAGTTTTTCGTCGGCGGGGGAGCTGTTTTTT
CASSFSSAGELFF
>TRBV7-9|TRBD1|TRBJ1-6|NA
TGTGCCAGCAGCCCCGGGACAGCAAATTCACCCCTCCACTTT
CASSPGTANSPLHF
>TRBV2|NA|TRBJ2-1|NA
TGTGCCAGCAGTGAAGGGAGGTCTGCCTACAATGAGCAGTTCTTC
CASSEGRSAYNEQFF
>TRBV13|NA|TRBJ2-2|NA
TGTGCCAGCAGCTTAAAGAACACCGGGGAGCTGTTTTTT
CASSLKNTGELFF
>TRBV7-7|TRBD2|TRBJ2-1|NA
TGTGCCAGCAGCCAGGGGACTAGTAACAATGAGCAGTTCTTC
CASSQGTSNNEQFF
>TRBV3-1/TRBV3-2|NA|TRBJ2-5|NA
TGTGCCAGCAGACAGGGATCTATCACGGCCCAGTACTTC
CASRQGSITAQYF
>TRBV6-5|TRBD1|TRBJ2-6|NA
TGTGCCAGCAGGGGACAGGGGGCTGGGGCCAACGTCCTGACTTTC
CASRGQGAGANVLTF
>TRBV7-9|NA|TRBJ1-1|once
TGTGCCAGCAGCCCCGGGTTGGGCACTGAAGCTTTCTTT
CASSPGLGTEAFF
>TRBV6-6|TRBD1|TRBJ1-4|few
TGTGCCAGCAGACGGACAGGGGAGACCGGAAAACTGTTTTTT
CASRRTGETGKLFF
>TRBV21-1|NA|TRBJ1-1|once
TGTGCCAGCAGCACCAGGGACAGGGAGGCTTTCTTT
CASSTRDREAFF
>TRBV4-2|TRBD1|TRBJ1-2|NA
TGTGCCAGCAGCCAAGGGTCGGGGGCCAGGGGGGATGGCTACACCTTC
CASSQGSGARGDGYTF
>TRBV2|TRBD2|TRBJ2-3|NA
TGTGCCAGCAGTGCCCTATCGAGCGGGGGGCCAGATACGCAGTATTTT
CASSALSSGGPDTQYF
>TRBV7-3|NA|TRBJ2-5|NA
TGTGCCAGCAGCTTAGGCGGGACCCTGAGGGAGACCCAGTACTTC
CASSLGGTLRETQYF
>TRBV11-2|NA|TRBJ2-3|NA
TGTGCCAGCAGCTCGGAGGGGGGCCTGACAGATACGCAGTATTTT
CASSSEGGLTDTQYF
>TRBV5-6|NA|TRBJ2-1|NA
TGTGCCAGCAGCCGTTGGGGGAGTGAGCAGTTCTTC
CASSRWGSEQFF
>TRBV7-9|TRBD1|TRBJ2-4|NA
TGTGCCAGCAGCCGGGACAGAAACATTCAGTACTTC
CASSRDRNIQYF
>TRBV7-9|NA|TRBJ1-2|NA
TGTGCCAGCAGCTATTGGGAGGGGTTTGGGGGCTACACCTTC
CASSYWEGFGGYTF